This TCR beta chain was identified during a study of cytomegalovirus exposure and HLA in healthy donors. Study background: Early released data comprised around 79 million unique TCRs from HLA-typed donors.

Note on this clone: Its antigen remains unidentified.

Study outcomes and limitations: The authors later found most CMV-associated TCR beta chains appeared HLA-restricted. What a later analysis showed was that several of the most significant clusters appeared linked to common viral pathogens. There were around 160 TCR beta chains listed as cytomegalovirus-associated.

Germline V gene lookup returns CDR1 SGDLS and CDR2 YYNGEE. CDR3 length: 14 amino acids. Between the trimmed V and J ends, which lost 0 bases and 5 bases, there was a span of 11 bases. The PCR was carried out with 60 Vbeta primers and 13 Jbeta primers. Method: immunoSEQ multiplex PCR; TCRdb's copy keeps in-frame clones and lacks some. The data show 90,000 to 100,000 clones, around 84% seen once. The TCR comes from a woman between 40 and 50 years old in good health and CMV-seronegative. The chain links TRBV9 to TRBJ1-1; a weak D match, TRBD1 (5 bases). The specimen was PBMCs. This CDR3 reads CASSVGGTRTEAFF. The CDR3 DNA is TGTGCCAGCAGCGTAGGCGGGACGCGTACTGAAGCTTTCTTT.